These T cell receptor beta chains were read from a single sample in a study of blood T cell repertoires in COVID-19. Generated by immunoSEQ multiplex PCR, the TCRdb table keeps only in-frame clones and is missing some. The sample yields over 150,000 clones, 76% seen once. Sequencing input: peripheral blood. Receptors originate from a woman of 80 years or more with acute or convalescent COVID-19. Both conserved end residues are part of each CDR3.

V	J	CDR3
TRBV6-1	TRBJ1-6	CASSDGRGYSPLHF
TRBV30	TRBJ2-7	CAWSVGGPTYEQYF
TRBV19	TRBJ1-5	CASRGQAGRPQHF
TRBV4-2	TRBJ2-3	CASSQDLRGLAGLGGSDTQYF
TRBV11-2	TRBJ2-3	CASSPRGRDRYTDTQYF
TRBV27	TRBJ2-7	CASSPLAGLGEQYF
TRBV18	TRBJ1-2	CASSPGQRVGYGYTF
TRBV7-2	TRBJ2-5	CASSLPGVGETQYF
TRBV19	TRBJ1-5	CASSIDGTGSNQPQHF
TRBV6-1	TRBJ2-7	CASSELLGLAFDEQYF